This paragraph reports one T cell receptor (beta chain). This entry belongs to a study of blood T cell repertoires in COVID-19. For the study at large: Samples came from the United States, Italy and Spain, spanning acute and convalescent COVID-19.

Here immunoSEQ multiplex PCR was the method, and the copy in TCRdb shows in-frame clones only, minus some. The sample carries 75,000 to 95,000 clones, 72% recorded once. V was shortened by 4 bases and J by 4 bases, with 20 bases between the two germline ends. Per germline, CDR1 SGHDT and CDR2 YYEEEE. The CDR3 covers 16 residues. This TCR was recovered from a woman in her sixties or seventies in a cohort sampled during active or convalescent COVID-19. Sequences were obtained from peripheral blood. This chain links TRBV5-6 with TRBJ1-2; possibly TRBD1 for D (5 bases). This CDR3 is CASSLRMAGQFYGYTF. The CDR3 DNA reads TGTGCCAGCAGCCTAAGAATGGCGGGGCAGTTCTATGGCTACACCTTC.